This TCR beta chain was sequenced for a study of blood T cell repertoires in COVID-19. Study overall: Sites across the United States, Italy and Spain contributed samples from acute and convalescent COVID-19. Sample material is recorded as cDNA or gDNA derived from T cells, B-cell-depleted T cells, or PBMCs.

The CDR3 runs to 12 residues. V was pared by 8 bases and J by 8 bases, with 6 bases of the junction left unmatched. In the authors' workflow: Reference gene primer amplification yielded estimated nucleated cell counts. Assay used: immunoSEQ multiplex PCR; TCRdb lists only in-frame clones, some missing. That table furnishes V, J and clone size, whereas the DNA furnished D and trimming. The table shows some 57,000 clones, with roughly 89% occurring only once. Material for sequencing was peripheral blood. The source of this sequence is a human donor in a cohort sampled during active COVID-19. V and J are TRBV12-3 or TRBV12-4 and TRBJ1-2; 9 nucleotides match TRBD1. The CDR3 is CASGHRGQGYTF. The DNA of the CDR3 is TGTGCCAGCGGCCACAGGGGGCAGGGCTACACCTTC.